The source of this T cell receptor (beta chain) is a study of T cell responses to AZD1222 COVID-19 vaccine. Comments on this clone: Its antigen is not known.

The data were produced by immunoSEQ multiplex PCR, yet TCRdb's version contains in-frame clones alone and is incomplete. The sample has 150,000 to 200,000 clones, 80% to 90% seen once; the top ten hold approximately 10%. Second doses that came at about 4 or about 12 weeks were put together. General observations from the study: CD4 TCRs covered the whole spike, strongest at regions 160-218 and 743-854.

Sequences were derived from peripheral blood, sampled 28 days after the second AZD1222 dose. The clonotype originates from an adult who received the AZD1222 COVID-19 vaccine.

The CDR3 protein is CAWSSGGGYTF. In nucleotides, the CDR3 is TGTGCCTGGAGTTCCGGGGGCGGCTACACCTTC. J is TRBJ1-2 and V is TRBV30, with D possibly being TRBD1 (6 bases). CDR3 length equals 11 residues. V lost 2 bases and J lost 8, with 9 bases in between. Looked up from germline, CDR1 is GTSNPN and CDR2 is SVGIG (reference sequence).